The T cell receptor beta chain described here comes from a study of PD-1 blockade in classical Hodgkin lymphoma. Measured with immunoSEQ multiplex PCR; TCRdb has only the in-frame clones, and not every one. The sample records 30,000 to 40,000 clones, approximately 82% being singletons. The CDR3 has 15 amino acids. The germline V and J ends were trimmed by 1 base and 2 bases, with 9 bases remaining between them. The germline gives CDR1 SGHRS, CDR2 YFSETQ. This clone was seen more than once but under ten times. Every patient had relapsed following autologous stem cell transplantation, and cohorts differed in brentuximab vedotin exposure.

The source was peripheral blood mononuclear cells (PBMCs), collected before the second cycle of nivolumab. The chain has TRBV5-1 and TRBJ2-2, with a weak D call TRBD1 (5 bases). This TCR came from a human donor with classical Hodgkin lymphoma. CDR3 bases: TGCGCCAGCAGCTTGAACACAGGAAACACCGGGGAGCTGTTTTTT. Amino acid sequence: CASSLNTGNTGELFF.